This section outlines one T cell receptor beta chain sequence together with its context. This clone was detected only once. There is no known antigen for this receptor. No qualities accompany the bases; no much larger clone lies one base away. Per the publication, the time point label means: baseline before first vaccination. The vaccinee samples were drawn from two UK trials, COV001 and COV002, one of which was a single-blind randomized controlled phase 2/3 trial testing AZD1222 (ChAdOx1 nCoV-19) in healthy adults. For TCRbeta chain sequencing, PBMC samples were collected from trial participants at day 0 and at day 28 after the second dose. The CDR3 regions of human TCRbeta chains were subjected to immunosequencing. As for the authors' bioinformatics: TCRs in the repertoires were compared against a reference library of SARS-CoV-2-specific TCRs that had been generated with the MIRA antigen-specificity platform. Breadth was defined as the fraction of unique TCRs that were SARS-CoV-2-associated, and depth was defined as the fraction of total T cells that were SARS-CoV-2-associated. Using the MIRA data, each spike-specific TCR was mapped to the spike region that the TCR reacts to and placed in a CD4 or CD8 class. Log10-transformed breadth and depth values were compared by one-way ANOVA with Sidak's multiple comparisons tests. TCRdb mirrors the immuneACCESS table, restricted to in-frame sequences. Some clones are absent from its copies; in checked studies, under half trace to an unresolved V gene, and the reason for the others is unknown. Clone size and V and J calls were adopted from that table, with D and trimming inferred from the DNA. The sample records more than 95,000 clones, about 89% of which are singletons. The top ten hold around 7% of the sample.

The source of the sample is a study of T cell responses to AZD1222 COVID-19 vaccine (dated by TCRdb to the early 2020s). Study-wide context: AZD1222 recipients whose second dose came at about 4 weeks and those whose second dose came at about 12 weeks were combined into one group, since spike-specific TCR depth and breadth did not differ between the two schedules. Trial participants were enrolled by age into subgroups of 18-55, 56-69 and 70-plus years, and 148, 28 and 57 TCR-sequenced participants, respectively, were included in these subgroups. A total of roughly 240 trial participants underwent TCR sequencing, of whom about 200 received two doses of AZD1222 and roughly 25 received two doses of the MenACWY control vaccine. What the work shows at the level of the full study, not this receptor alone: Reportedly, almost half of the unique spike-specific TCRs recognized epitopes lying outside the regions that are mutated in the B.1.351 and B.1.1.7 variants. The vaccine-associated CD4 TCRs covered the entire spike protein, and the dominant responses fell in regions 160-218 and 743-854. Because no samples from the day 14 peak response were available, repertoires could be characterized only after the peak T cell response. After two AZD1222 doses, both the breadth and the depth of spike-specific TCRs were significantly higher than at day 0 and than in MenACWY recipients. Conclusions about previously exposed vaccinees are limited because only five to seven AZD1222 recipients were SARS-CoV-2 seropositive at baseline. The 56-69-year group was small, and its depth increase did not reach significance, likely because of low power. Participants were mostly white British and included more females than males, and it was suggested by the authors that clonal diversity may have been underestimated.

From the germline V gene, CDR1 is SGHTA and CDR2 is FQGTGA. Measured from the cysteine to the phenylalanine, the CDR3 is 16 residues long. Left in the record is the CDR3 DNA by itself, 48 bases read in frame from the first base. Germline trimming: 4 bases from V, 2 bases from J; junction bases outside gene matches: 7. This receptor chain uses TRBV7-3 and TRBJ2-3; 9 bases in between match TRBD2. This sample comprised peripheral blood, obtained on day 0 of AZD1222 vaccination. The TCR was taken from an adult in good health. The DNA reads TGTGCCAGCAGCTCCCCGACTAGCGGCCTCACAGATACGCAGTATTTT. This sequence encodes CASSSPTSGLTDTQYF.